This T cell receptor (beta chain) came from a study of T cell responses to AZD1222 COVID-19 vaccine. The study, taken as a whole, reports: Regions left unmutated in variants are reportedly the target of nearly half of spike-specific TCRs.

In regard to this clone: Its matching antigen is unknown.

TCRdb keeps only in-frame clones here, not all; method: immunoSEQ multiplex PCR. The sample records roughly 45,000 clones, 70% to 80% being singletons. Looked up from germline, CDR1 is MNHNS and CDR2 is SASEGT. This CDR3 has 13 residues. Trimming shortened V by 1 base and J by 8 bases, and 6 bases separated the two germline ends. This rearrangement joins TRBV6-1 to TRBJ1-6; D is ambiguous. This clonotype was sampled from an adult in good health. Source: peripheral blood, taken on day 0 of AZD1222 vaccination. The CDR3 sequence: CASSEVADSPLHF. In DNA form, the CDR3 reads TGTGCCAGCAGTGAAGTGGCAGATTCACCCCTCCACTTT.